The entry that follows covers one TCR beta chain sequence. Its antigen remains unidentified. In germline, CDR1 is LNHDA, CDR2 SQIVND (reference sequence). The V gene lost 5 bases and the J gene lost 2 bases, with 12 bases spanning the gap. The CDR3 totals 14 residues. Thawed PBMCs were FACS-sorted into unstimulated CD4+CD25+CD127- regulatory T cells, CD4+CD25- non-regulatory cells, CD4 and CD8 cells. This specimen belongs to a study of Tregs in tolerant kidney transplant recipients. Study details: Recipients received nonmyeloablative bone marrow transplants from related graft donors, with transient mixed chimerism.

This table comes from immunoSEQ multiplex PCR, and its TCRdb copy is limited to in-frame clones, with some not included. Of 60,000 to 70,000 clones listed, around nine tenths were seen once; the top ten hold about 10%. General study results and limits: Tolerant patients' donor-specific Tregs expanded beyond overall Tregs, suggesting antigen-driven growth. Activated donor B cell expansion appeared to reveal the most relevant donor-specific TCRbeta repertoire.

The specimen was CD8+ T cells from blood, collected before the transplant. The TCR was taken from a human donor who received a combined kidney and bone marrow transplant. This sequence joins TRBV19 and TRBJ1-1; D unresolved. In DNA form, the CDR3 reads TGTGCCAGTAGTCTCCCGACTAGTAACACTGAAGCTTTCTTT. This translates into CASSLPTSNTEAFF.